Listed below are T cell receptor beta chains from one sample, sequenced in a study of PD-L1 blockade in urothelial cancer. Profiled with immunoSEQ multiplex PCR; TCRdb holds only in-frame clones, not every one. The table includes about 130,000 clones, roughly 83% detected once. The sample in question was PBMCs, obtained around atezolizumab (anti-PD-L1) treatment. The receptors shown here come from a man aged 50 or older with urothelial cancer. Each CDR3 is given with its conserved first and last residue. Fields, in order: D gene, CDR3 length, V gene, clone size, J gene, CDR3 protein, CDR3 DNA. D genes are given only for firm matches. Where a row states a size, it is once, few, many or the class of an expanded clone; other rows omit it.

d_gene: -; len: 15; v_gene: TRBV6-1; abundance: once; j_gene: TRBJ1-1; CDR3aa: CASRQSGNGYTEAFF; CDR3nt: TGTGCCAGCAGACAATCGGGAAACGGGTACACTGAAGCTTTCTTT
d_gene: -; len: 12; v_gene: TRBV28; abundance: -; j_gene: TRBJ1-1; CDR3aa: CASMRVNTEAFF; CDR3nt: TGTGCCAGTATGAGGGTGAACACTGAAGCTTTCTTT
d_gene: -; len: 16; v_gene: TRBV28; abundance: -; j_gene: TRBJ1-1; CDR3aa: CASSLPENMGHTEAFF; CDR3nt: TGTGCCAGCAGTTTGCCAGAGAACATGGGCCACACTGAAGCTTTCTTT
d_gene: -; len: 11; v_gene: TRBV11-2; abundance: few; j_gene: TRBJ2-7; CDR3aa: CASSPSYEQYF; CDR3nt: TGTGCCAGCAGCCCGTCTTACGAGCAGTACTTC
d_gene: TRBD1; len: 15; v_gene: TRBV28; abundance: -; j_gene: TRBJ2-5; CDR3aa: CASSRSGQGRETQYF; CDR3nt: TGTGCCAGCAGTCGTTCGGGACAGGGACGAGAGACCCAGTACTTC
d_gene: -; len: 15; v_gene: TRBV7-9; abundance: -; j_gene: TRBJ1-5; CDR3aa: CASSLGTLSNQPQHF; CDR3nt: TGTGCCAGCAGCCTCGGGACACTCAGCAATCAGCCCCAGCATTTT
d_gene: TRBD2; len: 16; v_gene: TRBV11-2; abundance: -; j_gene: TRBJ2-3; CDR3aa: CASSYPGGSSTDTQYF; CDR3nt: TGTGCCAGCAGCTACCCGGGGGGTTCTTCGACAGATACGCAGTATTTT
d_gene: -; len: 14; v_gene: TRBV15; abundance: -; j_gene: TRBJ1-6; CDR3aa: CATSSRAGGSPLHF; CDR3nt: TGTGCCACCAGCAGTAGGGCAGGAGGTTCACCCCTCCACTTT
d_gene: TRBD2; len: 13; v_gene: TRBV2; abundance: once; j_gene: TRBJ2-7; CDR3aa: CASSSGVSYEQYF; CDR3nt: TGTGCCAGCAGTAGCGGGGTATCCTACGAGCAGTACTTC
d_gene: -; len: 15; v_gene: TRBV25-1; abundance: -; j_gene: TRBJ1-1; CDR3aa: CASSEQGRGYTEAFF; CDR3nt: TGTGCCAGCAGTGAACAAGGGAGGGGGTACACTGAAGCTTTCTTT
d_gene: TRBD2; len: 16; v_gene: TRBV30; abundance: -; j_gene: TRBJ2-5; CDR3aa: CARASGLGSVRETQYF; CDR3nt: TGTGCCAGAGCTTCAGGACTAGGCAGTGTCAGAGAGACCCAGTACTTC
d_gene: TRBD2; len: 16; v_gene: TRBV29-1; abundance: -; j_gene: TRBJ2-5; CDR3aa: CSVTWTLAGVVETQYF; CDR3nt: TGCAGCGTAACATGGACACTAGCGGGAGTAGTTGAGACCCAGTACTTC
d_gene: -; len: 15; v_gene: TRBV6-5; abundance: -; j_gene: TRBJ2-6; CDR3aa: CASSYIGGGANVLTF; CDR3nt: TGTGCCAGCAGTTACATAGGAGGTGGGGCCAACGTCCTGACTTTC
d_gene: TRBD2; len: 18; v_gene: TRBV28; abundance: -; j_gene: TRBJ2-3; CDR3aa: CASSSPRPPSGRGDTQYF; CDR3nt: TGTGCCAGCAGTTCCCCCCGCCCCCCTAGCGGGAGGGGTGATACGCAGTATTTT
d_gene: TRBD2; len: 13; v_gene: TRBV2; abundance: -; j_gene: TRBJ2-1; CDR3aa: CASSATSVLEQFF; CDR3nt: TGTGCCAGCAGTGCCACTAGCGTATTGGAGCAGTTCTTC
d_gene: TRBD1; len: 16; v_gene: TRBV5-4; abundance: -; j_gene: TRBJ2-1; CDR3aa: CASSPSRGRAYNEQFF; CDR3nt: TGTGCCAGCAGCCCGAGCAGGGGGAGAGCCTACAATGAGCAGTTCTTC
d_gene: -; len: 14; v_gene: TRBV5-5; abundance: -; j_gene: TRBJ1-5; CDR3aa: CASSPGSPPQPQHF; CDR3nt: TGTGCCAGCAGCCCGGGTTCTCCCCCACAGCCCCAGCATTTT
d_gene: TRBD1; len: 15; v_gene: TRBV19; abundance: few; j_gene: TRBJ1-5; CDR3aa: CASRRGRERDQPQHF; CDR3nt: TGTGCCAGTAGGAGGGGGCGAGAAAGGGATCAGCCCCAGCATTTT
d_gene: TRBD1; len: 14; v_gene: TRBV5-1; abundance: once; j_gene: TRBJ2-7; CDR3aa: CASTQGSNPYEQYF; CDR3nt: TGCGCCAGCACACAGGGGAGTAACCCCTACGAGCAGTACTTC
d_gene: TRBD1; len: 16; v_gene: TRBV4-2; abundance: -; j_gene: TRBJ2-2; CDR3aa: CASSQAGTGNTGELFF; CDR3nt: TGTGCCAGCAGCCAAGCCGGGACAGGGAACACCGGGGAGCTGTTTTTT
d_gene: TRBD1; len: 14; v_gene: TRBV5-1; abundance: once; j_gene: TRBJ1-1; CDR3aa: CASSLVAGGTEAFF; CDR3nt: TGCGCCAGCAGCTTGGTAGCAGGGGGGACTGAAGCTTTCTTT
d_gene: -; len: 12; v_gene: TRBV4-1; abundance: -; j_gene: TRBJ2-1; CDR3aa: CASSRTVNEQFF; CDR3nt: TGCGCCAGCAGCCGGACTGTCAATGAGCAGTTCTTC
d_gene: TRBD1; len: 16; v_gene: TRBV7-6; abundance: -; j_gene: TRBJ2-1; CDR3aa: CASSPIGTGSYNEQFF; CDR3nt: TGTGCCAGCAGCCCGATTGGGACAGGATCCTACAATGAGCAGTTCTTC
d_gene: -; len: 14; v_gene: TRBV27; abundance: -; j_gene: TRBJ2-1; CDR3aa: CASGGLAADNEQFF; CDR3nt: TGTGCCAGCGGGGGGTTAGCGGCAGACAATGAGCAGTTCTTC
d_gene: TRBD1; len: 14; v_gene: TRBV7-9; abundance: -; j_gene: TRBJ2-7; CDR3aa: CASVQQGARYEQYF; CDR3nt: TGTGCCAGCGTGCAGCAGGGGGCAAGGTACGAGCAGTACTTC
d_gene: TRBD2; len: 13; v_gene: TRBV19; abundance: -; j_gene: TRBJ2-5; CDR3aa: CASSRLAEETQYF; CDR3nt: TGTGCCAGTAGTAGGCTAGCGGAAGAGACCCAGTACTTC
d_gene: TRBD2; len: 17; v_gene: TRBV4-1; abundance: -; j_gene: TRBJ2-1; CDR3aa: CASQGLAGGRSHNEQFF; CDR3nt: TGCGCCAGCCAGGGACTAGCGGGAGGGCGTAGCCACAATGAGCAGTTCTTC
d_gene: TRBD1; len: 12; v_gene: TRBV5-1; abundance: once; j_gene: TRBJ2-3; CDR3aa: CASSLEQGRQYF; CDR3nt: TGCGCCAGCAGCTTGGAACAGGGGCGCCAGTATTTT
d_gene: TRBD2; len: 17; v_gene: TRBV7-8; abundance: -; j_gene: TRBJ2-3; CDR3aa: CASSTRLAGVTQDTQYF; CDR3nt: TGTGCCAGCAGCACCCGACTAGCGGGAGTTACGCAGGATACGCAGTATTTT
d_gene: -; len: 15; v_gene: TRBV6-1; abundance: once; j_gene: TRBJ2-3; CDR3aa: CASSVLVMPTDTQYF; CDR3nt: TGTGCCAGCAGCGTTCTAGTAATGCCTACAGATACGCAGTATTTT
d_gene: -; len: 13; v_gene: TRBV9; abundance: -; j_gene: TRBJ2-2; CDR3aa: CASSVMSTGELFF; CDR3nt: TGTGCCAGCAGCGTAATGAGCACCGGGGAGCTGTTTTTT
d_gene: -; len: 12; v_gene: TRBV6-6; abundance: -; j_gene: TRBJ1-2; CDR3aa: CASSPDSRGYTF; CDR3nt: TGTGCCAGCAGCCCGGACAGCCGGGGCTACACCTTC
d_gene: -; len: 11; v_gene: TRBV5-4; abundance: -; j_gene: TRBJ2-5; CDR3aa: CASSHQETQYF; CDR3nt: TGTGCCAGCAGCCATCAAGAGACCCAGTACTTC
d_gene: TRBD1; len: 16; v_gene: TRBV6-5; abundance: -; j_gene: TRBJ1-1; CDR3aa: CASSYGVGGLSTEAFF; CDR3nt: TGTGCCAGCAGTTACGGGGTAGGGGGCCTGAGCACTGAAGCTTTCTTT
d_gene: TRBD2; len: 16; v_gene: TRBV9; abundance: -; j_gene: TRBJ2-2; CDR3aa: CASSAGTSRNTGELFF; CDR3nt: TGTGCCAGCAGCGCCGGGACTAGCCGGAACACCGGGGAGCTGTTTTTT
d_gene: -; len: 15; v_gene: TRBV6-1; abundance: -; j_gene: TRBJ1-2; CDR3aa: CASSESAELNYGYTF; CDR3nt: TGTGCCAGCAGTGAGTCCGCAGAACTAAACTATGGCTACACCTTC
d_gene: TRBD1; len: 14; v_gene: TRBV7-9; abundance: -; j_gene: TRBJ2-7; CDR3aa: CASSFGTGVYEQYF; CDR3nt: TGTGCCAGCAGCTTCGGGACAGGGGTCTACGAGCAGTACTTC
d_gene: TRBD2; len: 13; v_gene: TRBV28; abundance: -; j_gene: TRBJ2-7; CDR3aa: CASSPRLGRVFYF; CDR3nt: TGTGCCAGTAGTCCACGCCTGGGGAGGGTCTTTTACTTC